Presented here are 20 T cell receptor beta chains from one specimen sequenced in a study of graft-versus-host responses after intestinal transplantation. Produced via immunoSEQ multiplex PCR; TCRdb's table is partial and in-frame only. The table shows 9,700 or so clones, with about 78% occurring only once. Graft-derived tissue was subjected to processing to liberate intraepithelial and lamina propria lymphocytes. The sample in question was ileum tissue, obtained roughly 530 days after intestinal transplant. The receptors derive from a human patient who received an intestinal transplant, so some T cells may come from the graft donor.

V usage is TRBV11-1 and J usage is TRBJ1-5; D is uncertain. Per the germline V gene, CDR1 is SGHAT and CDR2 is FQDESV (reference sequence). Trimming took 3 bases from V and 0 from J, leaving 3 bases between them. This CDR3 comprises 13 residues. The CDR3 nucleotides read TGTGCCAGCAGCTTGCATAGCAATCAGCCCCAGCATTTT. Translated, it gives CASSLHSNQPQHF.

V is TRBV23-1 and J is TRBJ1-4, with a weak D call TRBD1 (6 bases). TRBV23-1 is filed as an ORF, its function uncertain. V lost 5 bases, J lost 7 bases, and 17 bases lay in between. The CDR3 extends over 15 amino acids. The CDR3 is CASSTRGVEGEKLFF. The CDR3 DNA sequence: TGCGCCAGCAGTACTAGGGGGGTTGAGGGTGAAAAACTGTTTTTT.

The chain uses TRBV7-8 and TRBJ2-5, with D perhaps TRBD1 (5 bases). The germline gives CDR1 SGHVS, CDR2 FQNEAQ. This CDR3 has 13 residues. The ends were cut back, 1 base at V and 5 bases at J, with 8 bases in the middle. In nucleotides, the CDR3 is TGTGCCAGCAGCTTAGTGGGGCGGGAGACCCAGTACTTC. Translation: CASSLVGRETQYF.

The rearrangement links TRBV6-5 to TRBJ1-3, with 8 bases identical to TRBD1. This CDR3 contains 15 residues. CDR1 is MNHEY and CDR2 is SVGAGI in the germline V gene. Trimming at V came to 4 bases and at J to 2 bases, leaving 4 bases not matched to a gene. This chain's CDR3 is CASSSRQGTGNTIYF. CDR3 DNA: TGTGCCAGCAGTTCAAGACAGGGGACTGGAAACACCATATATTTT.

The chain combines TRBV25-1 with TRBJ2-6; D unclear. V lost 3 bases and J 0 bases, leaving 6 bases between the germline ends. This CDR3 has 15 amino acids. Per germline, CDR1 MGHDK and CDR2 SYGVNS. The CDR3 region has the DNA TGTGCCAGCAGTGACCAATTCTCTGGGGCCAACGTCCTGACTTTC. It specifies CASSDQFSGANVLTF.

This clone was seen a few times. The chain is built from TRBV5-6 and TRBJ2-1; 8 bases map to TRBD2. Germline trimming cut 0 bases from V and 2 bases from J; bases unmatched to any gene: 13. Per germline, CDR1 SGHDT and CDR2 YYEEEE. The CDR3 is 19 amino acids. DNA of the CDR3: TGTGCCAGCAGCTTGGCCTGGGGCGGGGGGCGCCCTACCTACAATGAGCAGTTCTTC. It specifies CASSLAWGGGRPTYNEQFF.

The rearrangement links TRBV30 to TRBJ1-1, with D unclear. Germline V gene lookup returns CDR1 GTSNPN and CDR2 SVGIG (reference sequence). Trimming took 0 bases from V and 8 from J, leaving 13 bases between them. CDR3 length: 13 residues. DNA of the CDR3: TGTGCCTGGAGTGTACCCCCCATACGGGAAGCTTTCTTT. Encoded protein: CAWSVPPIREAFF. The full variable domain, rest sourced from reference TRBV30 and TRBJ1-1, is SQTIHQWPATLVQPVGSPLSLECTVEGTSNPNLYWYRQAAGRGLQLLFYSVGIGQISSEVPQNLSASRPQDRQFILSSKKLLLSDSGFYLCAWSVPPIREAFFGQGTRLTVV.

V is TRBV10-3 and J is TRBJ2-2; D might be TRBD1 or TRBD2, each matching 6 bases. Germline V gene lookup returns CDR1 ENHRY and CDR2 SYGVKD. This CDR3 comprises 15 residues. The V gene lost 10 bases and the J gene lost 5 bases, with 20 bases spanning the gap. In DNA, the CDR3 is TGTGCCACCCAATGGGGGCTAGCGCGTACCGGGGAGCTGTTTTTT. Amino acid sequence: CATQWGLARTGELFF.

This sequence joins TRBV28 and TRBJ1-3; 7 bases map to TRBD1. This CDR3 contains 17 residues. Germline V CDR1 and CDR2: MDHEN, SYDVKM. The V segment lost 5 bases and the J segment 0 bases; nucleotides outside the gene matches: 10. The CDR3 DNA sequence: TGTGCCAGCAGTCCTTGGGTTTCAGGGGGCTCTGGAAACACCATATATTTT. Translating gives CASSPWVSGGSGNTIYF.

J is TRBJ2-5 and V is TRBV6-6; no firm D call. The J call is in doubt because the DNA end fits TRBJ2-7 better. The CDR3 sequence is 11 residues long. Per the germline V gene, CDR1 is MNHNY and CDR2 is SVGAGI (reference sequence). CDR3 loop: CASTASREQYF. For the CDR3, the DNA is TGTGCCAGCACCGCCTCCCGCGAGCAGTACTTC.

This chain joins TRBV5-4 and TRBJ1-6; TRBD1 matches at 7 bases. CDR3 length: 15 amino acids. V lost 4 bases, J lost 5 bases, and 6 bases stayed unmatched. CDR1 is SGHNT, CDR2 YYREEE, per germline (reference sequence). This chain's CDR3 is CASSIYRGDNSPLHF. CDR3 DNA sequence: TGTGCCAGCAGCATATACAGGGGAGATAATTCACCCCTCCACTTT.

This clone was found once. The chain recombines TRBV6-5 with TRBJ2-7; 13 bases line up with TRBD2. Germline V gene data show CDR1 as MNHEY and CDR2 as SVGAGI. The CDR3 loop spans 15 amino acids. V dropped 3 bases and J dropped 2; count of bases not matched to a gene: 1. CDR3 sequence: CASSYGLAGAYEQYF. CDR3 DNA sequence: TGTGCCAGCAGTTATGGACTAGCGGGAGCCTACGAGCAGTACTTC.

The CDR3 nucleotides are TGTGCCAGCAGTGAATACGGGCAGGTCTATGGCTACACCTTC. Protein: CASSEYGQVYGYTF. The V gene is TRBV25-1, the J gene TRBJ1-2; D not resolved. The CDR3 runs to 14 residues. Trimming took off 0 bases at V and 4 bases at J, with 9 bases between the two ends. Germline CDR1 reads MGHDK; CDR2 reads SYGVNS.

This chain connects TRBV7-9 to TRBJ1-2; D remains unclear. V was pared by 5 bases and J by 0 bases, with 13 bases between. There are 15 residues in the CDR3. In germline, CDR1 is SEHNR, CDR2 FQNEAQ (reference sequence). CDR3 sequence: CASSPTSGPNYGYTF. DNA of the CDR3: TGTGCCAGCAGCCCCACCTCCGGACCTAACTATGGCTACACCTTC.

The chain couples TRBV29-1 to TRBJ1-2, with a weak D call TRBD1 (5 bases). Germline V gene lookup returns CDR1 SQVTM and CDR2 ANQGSEA. V was cut by 6 bases and J by 3 bases, with 14 bases left in between. This CDR3 is built from 13 residues. This CDR3 reads CSVHSGEDYGYTF. CDR3 nucleotide sequence: TGCAGCGTCCACTCGGGGGAGGACTATGGCTACACCTTC.

This sequence joins TRBV18 and TRBJ1-6; D is ambiguous. The V gene lost 1 base and the J gene lost 7 bases, with 5 bases spanning the gap. This CDR3 region has 13 residues. CDR1 KGHSH and CDR2 LQKENI come from the germline V gene. CDR3 nucleotides: TGTGCCAGCTCACCACTGGAGAATTCACCCCTCCACTTT. Translation gives CASSPLENSPLHF.

The genes are TRBV5-6 and TRBJ2-7; D might be TRBD1 (6 bases). The CDR3 consists of 16 residues. Germline assignment: CDR1 SGHDT and CDR2 YYEEEE. V was shortened by 0 bases and J by 2 bases, with 15 bases between the two germline ends. CDR3 in amino acids: CASSLDIGTPTYEQYF. The CDR3, as DNA: TGTGCCAGCAGCTTGGATATCGGGACACCTACCTACGAGCAGTACTTC. Using reference TRBV5-6 and TRBJ2-7 for the parts outside the CDR3, the full variable domain is DAGVTQSPTHLIKTRGQQVTLRCSPKSGHDTVSWYQQALGQGPQFIFQYYEEEERQRGNFPDRFSGHQFPNYSSELNVNALLLGDSALYLCASSLDIGTPTYEQYFGPGTRLTVT.

Of note for this clone: This sample includes further DNA sequences coding for the same CDR3. CDR3 residues: CASSYSGGKEAFF. In DNA, the CDR3 is TGTGCCAGCAGCTACTCAGGGGGCAAGGAGGCTTTCTTT. The V and J genes are TRBV7-6 and TRBJ1-1; TRBD1 matches at 8 bases. This CDR3 is built from 13 residues. With 4 bases clipped from V and 11 bases from J, the junction kept 9 bases outside the gene matches. Germline V gene lookup returns CDR1 SGHVS and CDR2 FNYEAQ. Using reference TRBV7-6 and TRBJ1-1 for the parts outside the CDR3, the full variable domain is GAGVSQSPRYKVTKRGQDVALRCDPISGHVSLYWYRQALGQGPEFLTYFNYEAQQDKSGLPNDRFSAERPEGSISTLTIQRTEQRDSAMYRCASSYSGGKEAFFGQGTRLTVV.

This sequence joins TRBV6-6 and TRBJ1-2; 8 nucleotides match TRBD1. Germline V lookup: CDR1 MNHNY, CDR2 SVGAGI (reference sequence). The junction had 16 bases not matched to a gene; V was cut back by 5 bases and J by 8 bases. The CDR3 covers 16 residues. The CDR3 here is CASSPGQERYVIGYTF. CDR3 DNA sequence: TGTGCCAGCAGTCCGGGACAGGAACGCTATGTAATCGGCTACACCTTC.

This sequence joins TRBV11-2 and TRBJ2-2, with D perhaps matching TRBD2 (6 bases). The germline gives CDR1 SGHAT, CDR2 FQNNGV. This CDR3 comprises 14 residues. Deletions cut 4 bases from V and 8 bases from J, with 14 bases between. Written as DNA, the CDR3 is TGTGCCAGCAGCTCATTCATCGCGGGGGGGGAGCTGTTTTTT. Residues: CASSSFIAGGELFF.